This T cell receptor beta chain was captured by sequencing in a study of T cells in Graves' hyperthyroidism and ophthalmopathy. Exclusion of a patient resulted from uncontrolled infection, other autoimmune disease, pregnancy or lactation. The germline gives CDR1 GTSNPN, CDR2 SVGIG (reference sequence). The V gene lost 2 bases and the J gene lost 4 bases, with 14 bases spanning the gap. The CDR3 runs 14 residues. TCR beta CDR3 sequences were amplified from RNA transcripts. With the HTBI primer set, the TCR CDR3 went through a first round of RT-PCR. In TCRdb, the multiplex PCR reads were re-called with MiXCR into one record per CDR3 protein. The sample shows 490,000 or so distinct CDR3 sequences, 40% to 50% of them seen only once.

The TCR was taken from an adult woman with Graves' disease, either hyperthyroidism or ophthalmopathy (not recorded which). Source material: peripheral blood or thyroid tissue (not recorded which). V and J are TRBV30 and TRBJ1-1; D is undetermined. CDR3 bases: TGTGCCTGGAGTTTGGTCAGCGTGGCCACTGAAGCTTTCTTT. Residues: CAWSLVSVATEAFF.